The clone carrying this T cell receptor (beta chain) showed up many times. TCRdb reprocessed the RACE reads with MiXCR, giving one entry per CDR3 protein. The repertoire holds 380,000 or so distinct CDR3 sequences, with around 5.5% as singletons. Trimming left V 0 bases short and J 5 bases short, with 7 bases between. The CDR3 has 13 residues. Germline values: CDR1 MNHEY, CDR2 SVGEGT. This entry is derived from a study of human T cells and chemical hapten exposure. The time point was: pre-sensitization, week 0. Treatment defined: therapeutic diphenylcyclopropenone sensitization with weekly scalp DPC. This TCR was sampled from a woman between 18 and 29 years old with alopecia areata. Some clones in this sample may be carry-over from other donors' samples. Sequenced here: whole blood, sampled in connection with sensitization to the hapten diphenylcyclopropenone (DPC). The chain combines TRBV6-2 or TRBV6-3 with TRBJ1-1, with no clear D. Here the CDR3 DNA reads TGTGCCAGCAGTTACTCGGTGGATACTGAAGCTTTCTTT. Its translation is CASSYSVDTEAFF.